The rows below give T cell receptor beta chains drawn from one sample of a study of cytomegalovirus exposure and HLA in healthy donors. The table came from immunoSEQ multiplex PCR; TCRdb's copy has only in-frame clones and leaves some out. The table has about 190,000 clones, about 80% seen once; the top ten hold around 2%. Sequenced: PBMCs. The receptor source for this set is a woman aged 18-30 years in good health and CMV-seropositive. CDR3s include the opening cysteine and the closing phenylalanine or tryptophan.

V gene,CDR3 protein
TRBV6-5,CASSYANIQYF
TRBV4-1,CASSQGHSDADTQYF
TRBV7-3,CASSLQTSGAGAGELFF
TRBV6-5,CASSTLAGGYNEQFF
TRBV7-9,CASSNIERGGTDTQYF
TRBV30,CAWSVLMAAAFF
TRBV4-2,CASSRETAGGNQPQHF
TRBV6-5,CASKLTDTQYF
TRBV7-7,CASSLVKGQGETQYF
TRBV30,CAWSVHQAWEDTQYF
TRBV9,CASSVGGGPDTQYF
TRBV7-2,CASSPRVGGNTEAFF
TRBV4-3,CASSQEAGAGGNTIYF
TRBV7-2,CASSVVGGLSEQYF
TRBV30,CAWRELAGSNEQFF
TRBV5-1,CASSGGLAGYQETQYF